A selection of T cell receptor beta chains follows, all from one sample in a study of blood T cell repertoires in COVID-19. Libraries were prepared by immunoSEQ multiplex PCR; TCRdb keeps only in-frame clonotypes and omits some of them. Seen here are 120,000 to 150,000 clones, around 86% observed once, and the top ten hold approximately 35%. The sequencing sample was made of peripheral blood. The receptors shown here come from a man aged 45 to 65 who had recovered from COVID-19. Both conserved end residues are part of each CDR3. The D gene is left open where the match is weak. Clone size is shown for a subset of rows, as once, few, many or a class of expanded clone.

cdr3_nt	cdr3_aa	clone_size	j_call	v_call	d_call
TGTGCCAGCACCGTTCCTGGCCTCAGAAGTACGCGAGGGGAAAAACTGTTTTTT	CASTVPGLRSTRGEKLFF	once	TRBJ1-4	TRBV9	NA
TGTGCCAGCAGCCGCGGAGGGGAAAAACTGTTTTTT	CASSRGGEKLFF	NA	TRBJ1-4	TRBV7-9	NA
TGTGCCAGTAGTTTGTTTTGGAGGGAGACCCAGTACTTC	CASSLFWRETQYF	NA	TRBJ2-5	TRBV19	NA
TGTGCCAGCAGTGGACTGGAAGAGACCCAGTACTTC	CASSGLEETQYF	NA	TRBJ2-5	TRBV2	NA
TGTGCCAGCAGCTTAGGACTAGCGGGGTACAATGAGCAGTTCTTC	CASSLGLAGYNEQFF	NA	TRBJ2-1	TRBV11-2	TRBD2
TGTGCCAGCAGCTTAAAGGTAGCTGGGACAGAGCAGTACTTC	CASSLKVAGTEQYF	NA	TRBJ2-7	TRBV13	NA
TGTGCCGGGTGGGACAGCAGGAACACTGAAGCTTTCTTT	CAGWDSRNTEAFF	NA	TRBJ1-1	TRBV6-6	TRBD1
TGTGCCAGCAGCTACGAGCGGAGCACAGATACGCAGTATTTT	CASSYERSTDTQYF	NA	TRBJ2-3	TRBV7-2	NA
TGCGCCAGCAGCCGGGCCCGGGACAGGGGACGATCGAACTATGGCTACACCTTC	CASSRARDRGRSNYGYTF	NA	TRBJ1-2	TRBV4-3	TRBD1
TGTGCCAGCAGATCCACAGGGGTGGAGACCCAGTACTTC	CASRSTGVETQYF	NA	TRBJ2-5	TRBV6-5	TRBD1
TGCGCCAGCAGCTTCAGTGAGAACACTGAAGCTTTCTTT	CASSFSENTEAFF	NA	TRBJ1-1	TRBV5-1	NA
TGTGCCAGCAGTCTCCGGACAGGGGGCACAGATACGCAGTATTTT	CASSLRTGGTDTQYF	NA	TRBJ2-3	TRBV27	TRBD1
TGTGCCAGCAGCTTAGAGGGGGCGCAAACTGAAGCTTTCTTT	CASSLEGAQTEAFF	NA	TRBJ1-1	TRBV7-8	TRBD1
TGTGCCAGCAGCTTAGTAGCGGGGGGGCTTAATGAGCAGTTCTTC	CASSLVAGGLNEQFF	once	TRBJ2-1	TRBV7-2	TRBD2
TGCGCCAGCAGCCAAGCCCCGGGCGGGAGCTCCTATAATTCACCCCTCCACTTT	CASSQAPGGSSYNSPLHF	once	TRBJ1-6	TRBV4-1	NA
TGTGCCAGTAGTGGCAGGGGGCCCGGGGAGCTGTTTTTT	CASSGRGPGELFF	NA	TRBJ2-2	TRBV19	TRBD1
TGTGCCAGCAGCTTTACAGGGGAGAAGAATTCACCCCTCCACTTT	CASSFTGEKNSPLHF	NA	TRBJ1-6	TRBV7-3	TRBD1
TGTGCCAGCAGTTTCCGGGACAGCAACACAGATACGCAGTATTTT	CASSFRDSNTDTQYF	few	TRBJ2-3	TRBV6-5	TRBD1
TGCACCCAGGGGTCTGGCGACGTTGGGTTCTTC	CTQGSGDVGFF	once	TRBJ2-1	TRBV20-1	NA
TGTGCCAGTAGTAAGACTAGCGGGGGGGACACCGGGGAGCTGTTTTTT	CASSKTSGGDTGELFF	NA	TRBJ2-2	TRBV19	TRBD2
TGTGCCTGGATCCCAGTAAGTTCAGGGCAAAATTCACCCCTCCACTTT	CAWIPVSSGQNSPLHF	NA	TRBJ1-6	TRBV30	NA
TGTGCCAGCAGCTTGGAGCGGGGGACCACTGAAGCTTTCTTT	CASSLERGTTEAFF	NA	TRBJ1-1	TRBV5-4	NA
TGTGCCACCAGCAGAGTACTAGGGGGCACTGAAGCTTTCTTT	CATSRVLGGTEAFF	NA	TRBJ1-1	TRBV15	NA
TGTGCCAGCAGATATCGCGGGGGGAGGAACTATGGCTACACCTTC	CASRYRGGRNYGYTF	NA	TRBJ1-2	TRBV6-5	NA
TGTGCCATCAGCACCGGGACAGAAAATGAGCAGTTCTTC	CAISTGTENEQFF	NA	TRBJ2-1	TRBV10-3	TRBD1
TGTGCCAGTAGTATAAGAGGGGGGGGGCACCAGCCCCAGCATTTT	CASSIRGGGHQPQHF	NA	TRBJ1-5	TRBV19	NA
TGTGCCAGCAACTCGGGAGGGGCCCACGAGCAGTACTTC	CASNSGGAHEQYF	NA	TRBJ2-7	TRBV5-6	TRBD2
TGTGCCAGCAGCCCGAACAGGGGGGGCACCGGGGAGCTGTTTTTT	CASSPNRGGTGELFF	few	TRBJ2-2	TRBV11-2	NA
TGTGCCAGCAGTCGGACTAGCGGGGGACCCTCAGACATTCAGTACTTC	CASSRTSGGPSDIQYF	NA	TRBJ2-4	TRBV11-3	TRBD2
TGTGCCAGCAGGTCACAGGGGGCTCGAAGGACCGGGGAGCTGTTTTTT	CASRSQGARRTGELFF	NA	TRBJ2-2	TRBV2	TRBD1
TGTGCCAGCAGCTCCCGACCCCTAACAGGGTCACCCCTCCACTTT	CASSSRPLTGSPLHF	once	TRBJ1-6	TRBV7-2	NA
TGTGCCAGCAGCTTAGATCTAGCGGGGCTTAGCACAGATACGCAGTATTTT	CASSLDLAGLSTDTQYF	NA	TRBJ2-3	TRBV11-3	TRBD2
TGTGCCAGTGCCGGGACAGGCCTAACCTACGAGCAGTACTTC	CASAGTGLTYEQYF	NA	TRBJ2-7	TRBV19	TRBD1
TGTGCCAGCAGCCAAACAGGTTCCGCTAACTATGGCTACACCTTC	CASSQTGSANYGYTF	NA	TRBJ1-2	TRBV14	NA
TGTGCCACCCGACAGGGGGACACTGAAGCTTTCTTT	CATRQGDTEAFF	few	TRBJ1-1	TRBV6-6	TRBD1
TGTGCCAGCAGCTTGGGAGCCGTAGCGCCCGGGGAGCTGTTTTTT	CASSLGAVAPGELFF	NA	TRBJ2-2	TRBV7-2	NA
TGTGCCAGCAGTTTAACCGCAGGGCCGACCCAGCATTTT	CASSLTAGPTQHF	NA	TRBJ1-5	TRBV27	NA
TGTGCCAGCAGCTTCCACCGGGACAGGGTTGAAGCTTTCTTT	CASSFHRDRVEAFF	NA	TRBJ1-1	TRBV7-2	TRBD1
TGTGCCAGCAGTGACCGGGGTGCAGATACGCAGTATTTT	CASSDRGADTQYF	NA	TRBJ2-3	TRBV25-1	NA
TGTGCCAGCAGCTTGGCCGGGACAGGGGTTATACTGCGGGAAGCTTTCTTT	CASSLAGTGVILREAFF	NA	TRBJ1-1	TRBV11-2	TRBD1
TGTGCCAGCAGCTTGGATACGGGGAGCTCCTATAATTCACCCCTCCACTTT	CASSLDTGSSYNSPLHF	many	TRBJ1-6	TRBV5-6	NA
TGTGCCAGCAGCTTGGCGGACTGGGGGGGGAACGAGCAGTACTTC	CASSLADWGGNEQYF	NA	TRBJ2-7	TRBV5-6	TRBD2
TGTGCCAGCAGCTTAGAGGGACAGCGTTCCTTCTCTGGAAACACCATATATTTT	CASSLEGQRSFSGNTIYF	NA	TRBJ1-3	TRBV7-6	TRBD1
TGTGCCTGGAGGTGGGGAGACAATGAGCAGTTCTTC	CAWRWGDNEQFF	NA	TRBJ2-1	TRBV30	NA
TGTGCCAGTAGTACTGACAGGGCGCGGAGGTCCGTGAACACTGAAGCTTTCTTT	CASSTDRARRSVNTEAFF	NA	TRBJ1-1	TRBV19	TRBD1
TGTGCCAGCAGCCCCACGGGGAGAACTGAAGCTTTCTTT	CASSPTGRTEAFF	NA	TRBJ1-1	TRBV13	NA
TGTGCCAGCAGCGTAGACCCGACAGGGATGAACACTGAAGCTTTCTTT	CASSVDPTGMNTEAFF	NA	TRBJ1-1	TRBV9	TRBD1
TGTGCCAGCAGCCAGTCGGGGGGAACTAATGAAAAACTGTTTTTT	CASSQSGGTNEKLFF	once	TRBJ1-4	TRBV7-2	NA
TGTGCCAGCAGCCCGCGGACAGCCTCCTATGGCTACACCTTC	CASSPRTASYGYTF	NA	TRBJ1-2	TRBV7-2	NA
TGTGCCAGCAGCTTAGTAGGCAGGTCCCACGAGCAGTACTTC	CASSLVGRSHEQYF	NA	TRBJ2-7	TRBV7-2	NA
TGTGCCAGCAGCACACAGACCGGAAGGCAGTACTTC	CASSTQTGRQYF	few	TRBJ2-7	TRBV5-4	NA
TGTGCCAGCAGCCAAGATCCCCTAGCGGGGGCCAAAGAGACCCAGTACTTC	CASSQDPLAGAKETQYF	NA	TRBJ2-5	TRBV3-1/TRBV3-2	TRBD2
TGTGCCAGCAGCGGGGACAGTAGTAATTCACCCCTCCACTTT	CASSGDSSNSPLHF	NA	TRBJ1-6	TRBV11-2	TRBD1
TGCGCCAGCAGTTGGGAAGCGGACACTGAAGCTTTCTTT	CASSWEADTEAFF	NA	TRBJ1-1	TRBV5-1	NA